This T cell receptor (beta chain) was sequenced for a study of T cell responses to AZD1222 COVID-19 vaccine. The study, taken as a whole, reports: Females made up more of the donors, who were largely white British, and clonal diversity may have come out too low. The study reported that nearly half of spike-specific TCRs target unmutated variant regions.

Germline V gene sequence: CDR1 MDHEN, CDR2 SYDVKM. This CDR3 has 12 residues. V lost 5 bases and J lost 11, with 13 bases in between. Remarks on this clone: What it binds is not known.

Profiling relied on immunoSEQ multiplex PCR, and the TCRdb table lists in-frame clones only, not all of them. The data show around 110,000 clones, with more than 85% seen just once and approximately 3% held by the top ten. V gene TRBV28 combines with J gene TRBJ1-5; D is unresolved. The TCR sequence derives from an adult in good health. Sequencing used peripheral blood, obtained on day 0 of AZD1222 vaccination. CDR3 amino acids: CASSTIGLTQHF. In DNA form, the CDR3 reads TGTGCCAGCAGTACCATAGGGCTCACCCAGCATTTT.